What follows describes a single T cell receptor (beta chain). No antigen is known for it. The sample is drawn from a study of cytomegalovirus exposure and HLA in healthy donors. The study, taken as a whole, reports: There was a cluster of highly shared sequence variants that was likely a sequencing artifact.

Trimming cost V 0 bases and J 2 bases; bases outside gene matches: 7. Germline V gene data show CDR1 as SEHNR and CDR2 as FQNEAQ (reference sequence). The CDR3 has 16 amino acids. Primers included in the PCR were 60 Vbeta and 13 Jbeta primers. TCRdb keeps only in-frame clones here, not all; method: immunoSEQ multiplex PCR. The sample shows 95,000 to 100,000 clones, 85% to 90% of them seen only once. The clonotype was recovered from a man aged 30 to 39 in good health and CMV-seronegative. The chain is built from TRBV7-9 and TRBJ2-7; TRBD1 matches at 7 bases. The sample consisted of PBMCs. CDR3 DNA: TGTGCCAGCAGCTTAGCCGGGCGGCAGGGGGCCTACGAGCAGTACTTC. Its protein is CASSLAGRQGAYEQYF.